The 8 T cell receptor beta chains presented below share a single source sample, sequenced in a study of blood T cell repertoires in COVID-19 (dated by TCRdb to the early 2020s). Receptor amplification or capture employed the immunoSEQ multiplex PCR assay. TCRdb took over this immuneACCESS table, retaining in-frame rearrangements with V and J assigned. Such tables are incomplete; in checked studies, under half of the missing clones stem from an unresolved V gene, and the remainder is unexplained. For this sample the table gives approximately 300,000 clones, of which nearly 90% were detected only once. The ten largest clones capture under 1.1% of the sample. Sequencing used peripheral blood. The source is a woman between 40 and 55 years old with COVID-19, enrolled during active disease.

V is TRBV10-3 and J is TRBJ1-1; 7 bases map to TRBD1. Germline V gene lookup returns CDR1 ENHRY and CDR2 SYGVKD. The CDR3 is 15 residues long. V trimming: 10 bases; J trimming: 1 base; junction bases outside the gene matches: 12. CDR3 sequence reads: CATGRVQGRNTEAFF. As DNA, the CDR3 is TGTGCCACCGGGCGGGTACAGGGGCGGAACACTGAAGCTTTCTTT.

This clone was counted once. The chain carries TRBV30 and TRBJ1-3; TRBD1 matches at 10 bases. Germline CDR1 reads GTSNPN; CDR2 reads SVGIG (reference sequence). The CDR3 totals 18 residues. The J segment lost 0 bases and the V segment lost 1 base, leaving 9 bases of the junction unmatched. CDR3 residues: CAWSGGGQGPFSGNTIYF. DNA for the CDR3: TGTGCCTGGAGTGGAGGGGGACAGGGGCCATTCTCTGGAAACACCATATATTTT.

CDR3: CASSVTHLREQYF. The CDR3 bases are TGTGCCAGCAGCGTAACGCACCTTCGGGAGCAGTACTTC. This chain uses TRBV9 with TRBJ2-7; no firm D call. V gave up 1 base and J gave up 7 bases, with 12 bases separating them. The germline V gene has CDR1 SGDLS and CDR2 YYNGEE. The CDR3 spans 13 residues.

The chain is built from TRBV27 and TRBJ1-1, with unresolved D. This CDR3 has 12 residues. CDR1 is MNHEY and CDR2 is SMNVEV in the germline V gene (reference sequence). The ends were cut back, 4 bases at V and 6 bases at J, with 9 bases in the middle. CDR3 sequence: CASSSKGAEAFF. In DNA form, the CDR3 reads TGTGCCAGCAGTTCGAAGGGAGCTGAAGCTTTCTTT.

Only one count was recorded for this clone. V and J are TRBV29-1 and TRBJ2-3; 7 bases agree with TRBD2. The germline CDR1 and CDR2 sequences are SQVTM and ANQGSEA. The J segment lost 1 base and the V segment lost 7 bases, leaving 2 bases of the junction unmatched. This CDR3 is built from 12 residues. The CDR3, as DNA: TGCAGCGAGAGCGGGGGCACAGATACGCAGTATTTT. Its translation: CSESGGTDTQYF.

This CDR3 is CASSLGGGGREGYEQYF. The DNA of the CDR3 is TGCGCCAGCAGCTTGGGGGGCGGCGGCAGGGAGGGCTACGAGCAGTACTTC. The J gene is TRBJ2-7, the V gene TRBV5-1; 7 positions match TRBD2. With 0 bases clipped from V and 3 bases from J, the junction kept 12 bases outside the gene matches. The CDR3 loop spans 17 amino acids. Germline V gene data show CDR1 as SGHRS and CDR2 as YFSETQ. Full variable domain (outside the CDR3, taken from reference TRBV5-1 and TRBJ2-7): KAGVTQTPRYLIKTRGQQVTLSCSPISGHRSVSWYQQTPGQGLQFLFEYFSETQRNKGNFPGRFSGRQFSNSRSEMNVSTLELGDSALYLCASSLGGGGREGYEQYFGPGTRLTVT.

This chain joins TRBV6-6 and TRBJ1-2; D is possibly TRBD1 (5 bases). This CDR3 spans 15 amino acids. V was shortened by 7 bases and J by 4 bases, with 19 bases between the two germline ends. The germline gives CDR1 MNHNY, CDR2 SVGAGI (reference sequence). CDR3: CASTTLGGGPYGYTF. The CDR3, as DNA: TGTGCCAGCACCACGCTCGGGGGAGGCCCCTATGGCTACACCTTC.

The chain recombines TRBV19 with TRBJ2-7; TRBD2 matches at 7 bases. The CDR3 has 15 residues. V lost 5 bases and J lost 4; bases outside the gene matches: 11. Per germline, CDR1 LNHDA and CDR2 SQIVND (reference sequence). The CDR3 spells CASSFSGLGQYEQYF. CDR3 coding DNA: TGTGCCAGTAGTTTCTCTGGACTAGGACAATACGAGCAGTACTTC.